This T cell receptor (beta chain) comes out of a study of T cells after yellow fever vaccination. MiXCR was run by TCRdb on the 5' RACE reads, yielding one entry per CDR3 protein. The repertoire holds roughly 170,000 distinct CDR3 sequences, with approximately 6.2% as singletons. Germline lookup yields CDR1 SNHLY and CDR2 FYNNEI. V dropped 7 bases and J dropped 6; count of bases not matched to a gene: 5. The CDR3 length is 13 residues. The material sequenced was CD4+ T cells sorted from PBMCs, taken on the day of the first yellow fever vaccination. The rearrangement joins TRBV2 to TRBJ2-4, with 8 positions matching TRBD2. The source of this sequence is a man aged 18 to 29 who received the YFV17D yellow fever vaccine. The chain's CDR3 is CASNGLAGNIQYF. For the CDR3, the DNA is TGTGCCAGCAATGGACTAGCTGGAAACATTCAGTACTTC.